This passage covers 2 T cell receptor beta chains from one sample sequenced in a study of blood T cell repertoires in COVID-19. Produced via immunoSEQ multiplex PCR; TCRdb's table is partial and in-frame only. The sample records 70,000 or so clones, around 86% being singletons. Sequenced sample: peripheral blood. The receptors shown here come from a man between 65 and 85 years old with active or convalescent COVID-19.

The rearrangement joins TRBV5-1 to TRBJ2-2; D is undetermined. The V gene's germline CDR1 is SGHRS and CDR2 YFSETQ. V dropped 0 bases and J dropped 1 base, with 7 bases sitting between them. The CDR3 is made up of 15 amino acids. The CDR3 bases are TGCGCCAGCAGCTTGGCTACCGGGAACACCGGGGAGCTGTTTTTT. Translation gives CASSLATGNTGELFF.

In its sample, this clone was seen a few times. Distinct nucleotide sequences in the sample also encode this CDR3. The chain employs TRBV3-1 (or the pseudogene TRBV3-2) and TRBJ1-5; tentatively, D is TRBD1 (5 bases). Trimming removed 4 bases at V and 3 bases at J, with 10 bases between. Germline loops: CDR1 LGHDT, CDR2 YNNKEL (reference sequence). This CDR3 spans 14 amino acids. In DNA, the CDR3 is TGTGCCAGCAGCCTTGGGACTAACAATCAGCCCCAGCATTTT. Protein sequence: CASSLGTNNQPQHF.